The rows below give T cell receptor beta chains drawn from one sample of a study of tumor-infiltrating lymphocytes in primary liver carcinoma. TCRdb recomputed calls from the multiplex PCR reads with MiXCR, one row per CDR3 protein. Of around 50,000 distinct CDR3 sequences in the sample, 70% to 85% were seen once. The sequenced sample consisted of liver tumor tissue from sampling region 3. The receptor set was obtained from a man aged 40-49 years with primary liver carcinoma and hepatitis B virus infection. Each CDR3 is given with its conserved first and last residue. The order of the fields is V gene, J gene, CDR3 protein.

TRBV11-2,TRBJ2-1,CTSNLVGNEQFF
TRBV6-5,TRBJ2-1,CASSYGSGCYNGQFF
TRBV11-2,TRBJ1-2,CPSSLVEGFYGYTF
TRBV10-3,TRBJ2-7,CAISESTDAQCF
TRBV4-1,TRBJ2-2,CASSPSTEAGELFF
TRBV29-1,TRBJ2-5,CSSEQGQETQYF
TRBV30,TRBJ1-1,CAWSAGRWNTEAFF
TRBV29-1,TRBJ2-1,CSVAGTGCLEQFF
TRBV4-1,TRBJ1-2,CASSPREGRCGYTF
TRBV12-3/TRBV12-4,TRBJ1-2,CASSLVERSGCTF
TRBV13,TRBJ1-1,CASSLVRTETFF
TRBV12-3/TRBV12-4,TRBJ2-2,CASSPLAGAAGTGELFF
TRBV11-2,TRBJ2-3,CANNLRGLDALSTDTQYF
TRBV24-1,TRBJ2-4,CATSDPNGGGMYF